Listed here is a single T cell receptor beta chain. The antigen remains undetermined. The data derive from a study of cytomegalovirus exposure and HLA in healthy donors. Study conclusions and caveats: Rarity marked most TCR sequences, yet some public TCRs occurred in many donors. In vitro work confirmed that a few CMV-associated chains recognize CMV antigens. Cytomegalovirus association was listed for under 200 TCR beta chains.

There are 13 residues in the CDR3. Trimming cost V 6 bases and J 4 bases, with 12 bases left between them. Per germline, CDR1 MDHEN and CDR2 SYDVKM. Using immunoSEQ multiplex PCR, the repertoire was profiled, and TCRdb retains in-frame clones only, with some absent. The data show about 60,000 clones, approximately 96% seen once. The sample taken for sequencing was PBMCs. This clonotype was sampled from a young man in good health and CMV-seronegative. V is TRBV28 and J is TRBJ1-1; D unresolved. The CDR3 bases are TGTGCCAGCAGGGGAGAGGAAGGCACTGAAGCTTTCTTT. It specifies CASRGEEGTEAFF.